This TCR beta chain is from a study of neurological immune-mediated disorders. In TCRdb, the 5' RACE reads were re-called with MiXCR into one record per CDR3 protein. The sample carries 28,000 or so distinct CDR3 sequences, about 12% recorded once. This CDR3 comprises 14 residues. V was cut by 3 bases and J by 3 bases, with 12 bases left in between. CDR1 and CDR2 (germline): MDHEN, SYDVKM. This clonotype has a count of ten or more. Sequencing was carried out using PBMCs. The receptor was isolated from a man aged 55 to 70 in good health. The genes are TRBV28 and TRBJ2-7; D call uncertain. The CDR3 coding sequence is TGTGCCAGCAGTTTCCCTCCCCCAAGCTACGAGCAGTACTTC. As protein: CASSFPPPSYEQYF.